The source of this T cell receptor beta chain is a study of blood T cell repertoires in COVID-19. Study information: The United States, Italy and Spain supplied acute and convalescent COVID-19 samples. T cells, B-cell-depleted T cells, or PBMCs supplied cDNA or gDNA.

Authors' data handling: Amplifying reference gene primers gave estimates of nucleated cell counts. The repertoire was sequenced with immunoSEQ multiplex PCR; TCRdb's copy has only in-frame clones and lacks some. V and J calls plus clone size are reproduced from that table; the DNA served to infer D and trimming. The sample lists 40,000 to 55,000 clones; 65% to 85% were seen once. Sequences were obtained from peripheral blood. The TCR comes from a man in his fifties with active COVID-19.

CDR3: CASESGATNEKLFF. The CDR3 DNA reads as TGTGCCAGCGAGTCAGGGGCGACTAATGAAAAACTGTTTTTT. This chain joins TRBV6-5 and TRBJ1-4; TRBD1 is a possible D gene (6 bases). Between the trimmed V and J ends, which lost 8 bases and 2 bases, there was a span of 12 bases. This CDR3 has 14 amino acids. Germline CDR1 is MNHEY and CDR2 is SVGAGI.